The rows below give T cell receptor beta chains drawn from one sample of a study of beta chain features in type 1 diabetes. TCRdb's table, derived via immunoSEQ multiplex PCR, lists solely in-frame clones and lacks some. The table has some 330,000 clones, approximately 11% seen once. Sequenced input: naive CD4+ T cells from blood. The receptors were sampled from a woman in her 30s in good health. CDR3s include the opening cysteine and the closing phenylalanine or tryptophan. The order of the fields is clone size, J gene, D gene, V gene, CDR3 protein. D genes are given only for firm matches. Some rows have no size entry. The others give once, few or many, or a class for an expanded clone.

.,TRBJ2-4,.,TRBV9,CASSVAVGAGNIQYF
few,TRBJ1-4,.,TRBV25-1,CASSEYKVQGQGEKLFF
.,TRBJ2-7,TRBD2,TRBV19,CASSPTTSGSGYEQYF
.,TRBJ2-7,.,TRBV5-1,CASSSFSGYEQYF
.,TRBJ2-7,TRBD1,TRBV5-4,CASSTGQGAPHEQYF
.,TRBJ2-1,.,TRBV7-9,CASSPRAGGYNEQFF
few,TRBJ2-2,TRBD1,TRBV4-3,CASSPKIGTGVAGELFF
few,TRBJ2-3,.,TRBV28,CASITAGVSTDTQYF
few,TRBJ2-3,TRBD2,TRBV29-1,CSVFAGGTDTQYF
.,TRBJ2-7,TRBD1,TRBV29-1,CSVVSRTGGAEQYF
.,TRBJ2-7,.,TRBV4-1,CASSQASSSGRDSSYEQYF
.,TRBJ1-1,TRBD1,TRBV10-3,CAISGTGNTEAFF
.,TRBJ2-3,.,TRBV7-2,CASSKGLVSTDTQYF
.,TRBJ2-7,TRBD1,TRBV29-1,CSVVDRESYEQYF
few,TRBJ1-5,.,TRBV28,CASSLLGGPNQPQHF
few,TRBJ2-2,.,TRBV2,CASIRGGLQNTGELFF
.,TRBJ1-1,TRBD1,TRBV28,CAIRSGTGGTEAFF
few,TRBJ2-1,TRBD2,TRBV29-1,CSGWTSGYNEQFF
.,TRBJ2-5,TRBD1,TRBV6-6,CASSSQGAETQYF
few,TRBJ1-2,TRBD1,TRBV2,CASSGTGGYGYTF
.,TRBJ2-7,.,TRBV6-6,CASSLGRMANEQYF
.,TRBJ2-1,.,TRBV7-2,CASSLAGAGWYNEQFF
.,TRBJ1-3,.,TRBV28,CASYSPGMGNTIYF
.,TRBJ2-3,TRBD2,TRBV11-1,CASKRIAGVLADTQYF
few,TRBJ2-3,TRBD1,TRBV11-1,CASQGQAGTDTQYF
few,TRBJ2-4,.,TRBV5-6,CASSLRGPRPIQYF
.,TRBJ2-1,.,TRBV10-3,CAISDASYNEQFF
.,TRBJ2-7,TRBD1,TRBV27,CASSSETGGALNEQYF
few,TRBJ1-2,TRBD1,TRBV7-3,CASSLNGQGGIDYGYTF
few,TRBJ2-4,.,TRBV18,CASSPGQRAPNIQYF
few,TRBJ2-7,TRBD2,TRBV4-1,CASSPQVAGGSSYEQYF
.,TRBJ2-7,.,TRBV5-5,CASSSGRSYEQYF
few,TRBJ2-5,TRBD2,TRBV27,CASSSSLAARETQYF
few,TRBJ1-5,.,TRBV4-3,CASSQDIGGVSNQPQHF
few,TRBJ2-7,.,TRBV7-9,CASRGDRHYEQYF
few,TRBJ2-1,.,TRBV10-3,CAISFDAGAGEQFF
.,TRBJ1-4,.,TRBV5-1,CASSLDRDEKLFF
.,TRBJ2-5,.,TRBV7-2,CASSFNGDQETQYF
.,TRBJ2-7,TRBD2,TRBV19,CASSRGTSGMYEQYF
.,.,.,TRBV18,CASSPGTSSYEQYF
few,TRBJ1-5,TRBD1,TRBV19,CATADRANNQPQHF
.,TRBJ2-7,TRBD1,TRBV4-1,CASSQDLGTGSYEQYF
few,TRBJ2-7,.,TRBV7-2,CASSKGGSAPYEQYF
.,TRBJ1-4,.,TRBV28,CASSQQGGGEKLFF
.,TRBJ2-5,.,TRBV4-3,CASSQELAEETQYF
few,TRBJ2-1,TRBD2,TRBV4-2,CASSQDSLAGDNEQFF
.,TRBJ1-2,.,TRBV30,CAWSNGRVPYGYGYTF
few,TRBJ2-7,TRBD2,TRBV7-9,CASSLAAGTSGNHYEQYF
.,TRBJ2-3,.,TRBV7-8,CASSPRTASDTQYF
.,TRBJ2-1,TRBD1,TRBV7-2,CASSATGHEQFF
.,TRBJ2-1,TRBD1,TRBV6-5,CASSSPGQDYNEQFF
few,TRBJ2-1,TRBD1,TRBV19,CASSISTGAYNEQFF
.,TRBJ2-2,TRBD2,TRBV4-1,CASSQRYGTSGRNANTGELFF